The 32 T cell receptor beta chains reported below all come from one sample, sequenced in a study of blood T cell repertoires in COVID-19. Repertoires were generated with immunoSEQ multiplex PCR, while TCRdb's copy carries only in-frame clones and drops some. Of some 180,000 clones in the sample, roughly 80% were seen once. The sequenced sample consisted of peripheral blood. Receptors originate from a man aged 70-80 years with active or convalescent COVID-19.

This chain uses TRBV9 with TRBJ2-1; TRBD1 matches 7 bases. Germline V CDR1 and CDR2: SGDLS, YYNGEE. The J segment lost 1 base and the V segment lost 3 bases, leaving 4 bases of the junction unmatched. This CDR3 region has 15 residues. CDR3 sequence (DNA): TGTGCCAGCAGCGCCCGGACAGGTTCCTACAATGAGCAGTTCTTC. Its protein product is CASSARTGSYNEQFF.

Only a few counts were recorded for this clone. The chain employs TRBV4-3 and TRBJ2-7; 11 bases match TRBD1. The CDR3 runs to 16 residues. CDR1 and CDR2 (germline): LGHNA, YSLEER. V gave up 0 bases and J gave up 4 bases; unmatched junction bases: 5. The CDR3 DNA is TGCGCCAGCAGCCAAGACAGGACAGGGGGCGGGTACGAGCAGTACTTC. Translation gives CASSQDRTGGGYEQYF.

The CDR3 nucleotides are TGTGCCAGCAGTTCTCGGTCTTACAGGAGCTCTGGAAACACCATATATTTT. Translation gives CASSSRSYRSSGNTIYF. This chain joins TRBV28 and TRBJ1-3; the D gene is possibly TRBD1 (5 bases). Trimming stripped 4 bases from V and 0 bases from J, with 16 bases between. This CDR3 spans 17 amino acids. The germline V gene has CDR1 MDHEN and CDR2 SYDVKM.

The chain has TRBV7-2 and TRBJ1-1; 10 nucleotides match TRBD1. J was trimmed by 3 bases and V by 5 bases; bases with no gene match: 3. CDR1 SGHTA and CDR2 FQGNSA come from the germline V gene. The CDR3 covers 14 residues. CDR3 sequence: CASSLGQGYTEAFF. Here the CDR3 DNA reads TGTGCCAGCAGCCTGGGACAGGGGTACACTGAAGCTTTCTTT.

J is TRBJ2-7 and V is TRBV7-8, with 7 bases identical to TRBD2. With 0 bases clipped from V and 4 bases from J, the junction kept 6 bases outside the gene matches. The CDR3 totals 15 residues. From germline, CDR1 is SGHVS and CDR2 FQNEAQ. The DNA for the CDR3 is TGTGCCAGCAGCTTAGCAGGGACTATATTATACGAGCAGTACTTC. It is translated as CASSLAGTILYEQYF.

This clone is a singleton in its sample. This sequence joins TRBV25-1 and TRBJ2-1, with TRBD2 matching 12 bases. This CDR3 spans 17 amino acids. Germline trimming cut 7 bases from V and 4 bases from J; bases unmatched to any gene: 11. CDR1 and CDR2 (germline): MGHDK, SYGVNS. CDR3 nucleotides: TGTGCCAGCACCTCCCCCCCGCTAGCGGGAGGGTACAATGAGCAGTTCTTC. Translation gives CASTSPPLAGGYNEQFF.

This rearrangement joins TRBV5-8 to TRBJ1-2; possible D gene TRBD1, 5 bases. In germline, CDR1 is SGHTS, CDR2 YDEGEE. The germline V and J ends were trimmed by 3 bases and 5 bases, with 14 bases remaining between them. CDR3 length: 14 residues. For the CDR3, the DNA is TGTGCCAGCAGCTGGGGACGGGGAGGATATGGCTACACCTTC. Translated, it gives CASSWGRGGYGYTF.

The chain links TRBV27 to TRBJ2-2, with 9 bases aligning to TRBD2. The V segment lost 5 bases and the J segment 3 bases; nucleotides outside the gene matches: 10. The CDR3 covers 17 residues. The V gene's germline CDR1 is MNHEY and CDR2 SMNVEV (reference sequence). CDR3 sequence: CASSLVITSGHTGELFF. CDR3 sequence (DNA): TGTGCCAGCAGTCTCGTCATCACTAGCGGGCACACCGGGGAGCTGTTTTTT.

The J gene is TRBJ2-7, the V gene TRBV4-3, with 8 nucleotides matching TRBD1. This CDR3 comprises 16 residues. Looked up from germline, CDR1 is LGHNA and CDR2 is YSLEER. V trimming: 1 base; J trimming: 2 bases; junction bases outside the gene matches: 7. This CDR3 reads CASSQGRTGLTYEQYF. The CDR3 DNA follows: TGCGCCAGCAGCCAAGGCAGGACAGGGTTAACCTACGAGCAGTACTTC.

The chain has TRBV28 and TRBJ1-4; tentatively, D is TRBD1 (5 bases). Trimming removed 2 bases at V and 5 bases at J, with 9 bases between. Germline V CDR1 and CDR2: MDHEN, SYDVKM. CDR3 size: 14 residues. The CDR3 DNA is TGTGCCAGCAGTTTAAGGGGCCCAAATGAAAAACTGTTTTTT. The encoded protein is CASSLRGPNEKLFF. The entire variable domain, with the rest obtained from reference TRBV28 and TRBJ1-4, is as follows: DVKVTQSSRYLVKRTGEKVFLECVQDMDHENMFWYRQDPGLGLRLIYFSYDVKMKEKGDIPEGYSVSREKKERFSLILESASTNQTSMYLCASSLRGPNEKLFFGSGTQLSVL.

The chain links TRBV10-3 to TRBJ2-1; TRBD2 aligns across 9 bases. Germline CDR1 is ENHRY and CDR2 is SYGVKD. This CDR3 comprises 13 residues. V lost 10 bases and J lost 6; bases outside the gene matches: 7. The CDR3 protein is CANGLALSNEQFF. The CDR3 region has the DNA TGTGCCAATGGACTAGCGCTCTCCAATGAGCAGTTCTTC.

The chain combines TRBV7-2 with TRBJ2-2, with D perhaps TRBD2 (6 bases). The CDR3 is 14 residues long. V lost 4 bases and J 5 bases, leaving 11 bases between the germline ends. From germline, CDR1 is SGHTA and CDR2 FQGNSA. The CDR3 DNA reads TGTGCCAGCAGCTGGGGGACTGCTACCGGGGAGCTGTTTTTT. Amino acid sequence: CASSWGTATGELFF.

This clone occurred once. This chain uses TRBV7-9 with TRBJ2-2; a weak D match, TRBD1 (6 bases). The germline gives CDR1 SEHNR, CDR2 FQNEAQ (reference sequence). The V end lost 4 bases, the J end lost 6 bases, and 18 bases lay between the germline ends. This CDR3 is 16 amino acids long. The chain's CDR3 is CASSSRGPRGSGELFF. The DNA for the CDR3 is TGTGCCAGCAGCTCCAGAGGACCAAGGGGGTCCGGGGAGCTGTTTTTT. Full variable domain (remainder filled in from reference TRBV7-9 and TRBJ2-2): DTGVSQNPRHKITKRGQNVTFRCDPISEHNRLYWYRQTLGQGPEFLTYFQNEAQLEKSRLLSDRFSAERPKGSFSTLEIQRTEQGDSAMYLCASSSRGPRGSGELFFGEGSRLTVL.

This clone has only a few counts. The chain carries TRBV7-9 and TRBJ2-1, with 10 bases identical to TRBD2. The CDR3 sequence is 15 residues long. V lost 4 bases and J lost 4; bases outside the gene matches: 4. Germline values: CDR1 SEHNR, CDR2 FQNEAQ (reference sequence). Here the CDR3 reads CASSSGLARYNEQFF. Here the CDR3 DNA reads TGTGCCAGCAGCTCGGGACTAGCGAGGTACAATGAGCAGTTCTTC.

V and J are TRBV9 and TRBJ2-1, with D possibly TRBD2 on 5 matching bases. The CDR3 runs to 14 residues. Germline V gene data show CDR1 as SGDLS and CDR2 as YYNGEE. Trimming cost V 4 bases and J 4 bases, with 12 bases left between them. The chain's CDR3 is CASSSQIAYNEQFF. Here the CDR3 DNA reads TGTGCCAGCAGCTCGCAGATAGCGTACAATGAGCAGTTCTTC.

A few counts support this clone. The chain joins TRBV7-2 to TRBJ1-2; D is ambiguous. Germline values: CDR1 SGHTA, CDR2 FQGNSA. V lost 0 bases and J 5 bases, leaving 16 bases between the germline ends. CDR3 length equals 16 residues. CDR3 sequence (DNA): TGTGCCAGCAGCTTAGCGCGCACAGCCCTTGGGTATGGCTACACCTTC. Its protein product is CASSLARTALGYGYTF.

The chain links TRBV3-1 (or the pseudogene TRBV3-2) to TRBJ1-3; D unclear. This CDR3 region has 12 residues. From germline, CDR1 is LGHDT and CDR2 YNNKEL (reference sequence). Trimming left V 4 bases short and J 4 bases short, with 5 bases between. In DNA, the CDR3 is TGTGCCAGCAGCCCCCTCGGAAACACCATATATTTT. This encodes CASSPLGNTIYF.

CDR3 sequence reads: CASSQDLNSPLHF. DNA for the CDR3: TGCGCCAGCAGCCAAGATCTCAATTCACCCCTCCACTTT. The rearrangement links TRBV4-3 to TRBJ1-6; D uncertain. The CDR3 is made up of 13 amino acids. Per germline, CDR1 LGHNA and CDR2 YSLEER. V was pared by 0 bases and J by 7 bases, with 4 bases between.

V is TRBV7-2 and J is TRBJ2-2; tentatively, D is TRBD2 (6 bases). Trimming shortened V by 2 bases and J by 6 bases, and 13 bases separated the two germline ends. The germline gives CDR1 SGHTA, CDR2 FQGNSA. This CDR3 has 15 amino acids. CDR3 protein: CASSLFAEGAGELFF. The CDR3, as DNA: TGTGCCAGCAGCTTATTTGCGGAGGGCGCCGGGGAGCTGTTTTTT. The entire variable domain, with the rest obtained from reference TRBV7-2 and TRBJ2-2, is as follows: GAGVSQSPSNKVTEKGKDVELRCDPISGHTALYWYRQSLGQGLEFLIYFQGNSAPDKSGLPSDRFSAERTGGSVSTLTIQRTQQEDSAVYLCASSLFAEGAGELFFGEGSRLTVL.

This rearrangement joins TRBV18 to TRBJ1-5; D unclear. From germline, CDR1 is KGHSH and CDR2 LQKENI. The CDR3 has 15 residues. The V end lost 3 bases, the J end lost 3 bases, and 12 bases lay between the germline ends. The CDR3 coding sequence is TGTGCCAGCTCACCCTCCGAGGGTAACAATCAGCCCCAGCATTTT. This translates into CASSPSEGNNQPQHF.

This clone occurred once. The chain uses TRBV29-1 and TRBJ1-1; perhaps TRBD1 as D (6 bases). The germline CDR1 and CDR2 sequences are SQVTM and ANQGSEA. V lost 5 bases and J 1 base, leaving 11 bases between the germline ends. The CDR3 totals 13 residues. The CDR3 sequence: CSVRGQQNTEAFF. CDR3 nucleotides: TGCAGCGTTCGCGGACAGCAGAACACTGAAGCTTTCTTT.

Only one count was recorded for this clone. The chain is built from TRBV11-2 and TRBJ1-1; D is perhaps TRBD1 (5 bases). The CDR3 has 15 residues. V was clipped by 5 bases and J by 1 base, with 14 bases between them. Germline assignment: CDR1 SGHAT and CDR2 FQNNGV. CDR3 DNA sequence: TGTGCCAGCAGCAAGCGACAGCCGCAGAACACTGAAGCTTTCTTT. Its protein is CASSKRQPQNTEAFF.

This chain connects TRBV7-8 to TRBJ1-1; D unresolved. CDR1 SGHVS and CDR2 FQNEAQ come from the germline V gene. The CDR3 is 13 amino acids. The germline V and J ends were trimmed by 2 bases and 4 bases, with 8 bases remaining between them. Written as DNA, the CDR3 is TGTGCCAGCAGCTTAAGCGAGCCCACTGAAGCTTTCTTT. It yields the protein CASSLSEPTEAFF.

The chain uses TRBV28 and TRBJ1-1; 10 nucleotides align to TRBD1. The junction had 3 bases not matched to a gene; V was cut back by 2 bases and J by 0 bases. The CDR3 is 16 residues long. The germline V gene has CDR1 MDHEN and CDR2 SYDVKM. The chain's CDR3 is CASSLRGTGVNTEAFF. Written as DNA, the CDR3 is TGTGCCAGCAGTTTAAGGGGGACAGGGGTGAACACTGAAGCTTTCTTT.

This clone has just one count. The V gene is TRBV5-8, the J gene TRBJ2-5, with TRBD1 identical over 10 bases. J lost 2 bases, V lost 5 bases, and 9 bases had no gene match. The CDR3 extends over 16 amino acids. Germline CDR1 reads SGHTS; CDR2 reads YDEGEE. In nucleotides, the CDR3 is TGTGCCAGCAGGTCCGGGACAGGGGCGAAACAAGAGACCCAGTACTTC. This codes for CASRSGTGAKQETQYF.

This sequence joins TRBV5-4 and TRBJ2-7, with 8 bases lining up with TRBD2. With 1 base clipped from V and 4 bases from J, the junction kept 10 bases outside the gene matches. The CDR3 is 16 residues long. Germline V lookup: CDR1 SGHNT, CDR2 YYREEE (reference sequence). CDR3 in amino acids: CASSLKGRPSGYEQYF. In nucleotides, the CDR3 is TGTGCCAGCAGCTTGAAGGGGAGGCCTAGCGGGTACGAGCAGTACTTC. The whole variable domain, filled in from reference TRBV5-4 and TRBJ2-7, reads ETGVTQSPTHLIKTRGQQVTLRCSSQSGHNTVSWYQQALGQGPQFIFQYYREEENGRGNFPPRFSGLQFPNYSSELNVNALELDDSALYLCASSLKGRPSGYEQYFGPGTRLTVT.

V is TRBV29-1 and J is TRBJ2-7; D is ambiguous. Trimming took off 1 base at V and 6 bases at J, with 13 bases between the two ends. This CDR3 comprises 13 residues. Germline CDR1 SQVTM, CDR2 ANQGSEA. The CDR3, as DNA: TGCAGCGTTGAAGTTACATCTCGCTCCGAGCAGTACTTC. Its protein is CSVEVTSRSEQYF.

The V gene is TRBV7-8, the J gene TRBJ1-6; 8 bases align to TRBD1. Germline loops: CDR1 SGHVS, CDR2 FQNEAQ. The V and J ends lost 2 bases and 7 bases, in that order; junction bases with no gene match: 4. The CDR3 has 15 residues. In DNA form, the CDR3 reads TGTGCCAGCAGCTTATTGACAGGGGAGAATTCACCCCTCCACTTT. Its protein is CASSLLTGENSPLHF. Together with reference TRBV7-8 and TRBJ1-6, the CDR3 gives the full variable domain: GAGVSQSPRYKVAKRGQDVALRCDPISGHVSLFWYQQALGQGPEFLTYFQNEAQLDKSGLPSDRFFAERPEGSVSTLKIQRTQQEDSAVYLCASSLLTGENSPLHFGNGTRLTVT.

This clone was detected a few times. The V gene is TRBV6-2 or TRBV6-3, the J gene TRBJ2-5; D not resolved. The V gene lost 0 bases and the J gene lost 13 bases, with 12 bases spanning the gap. The germline V gene has CDR1 MNHEY and CDR2 SVGEGT. CDR3 size: 12 residues. The chain's CDR3 is CASSYSSLPGYF. In DNA form, the CDR3 reads TGTGCCAGCAGTTACTCGAGTCTACCCGGGTACTTC.

The chain is built from TRBV30 and TRBJ1-4; D gene uncertain. Trimming took 2 bases from V and 4 from J, leaving 8 bases between them. Germline V gene sequence: CDR1 GTSNPN, CDR2 SVGIG (reference sequence). This CDR3 has 13 residues. CDR3 nucleotide sequence: TGTGCCTGGAGTCCCTCTTATAATGAAAAACTGTTTTTT. It translates to CAWSPSYNEKLFF.

This chain joins TRBV15 and TRBJ2-7, with 10 bases aligning to TRBD1. The CDR3 sequence is 15 residues long. Germline assignment: CDR1 LNHNV and CDR2 YYDKDF (reference sequence). V lost 1 base and J lost 2; bases outside the gene matches: 2. CDR3 region: CATSRAGQGAYEQYF. The CDR3, as DNA: TGTGCCACCAGCAGAGCTGGACAGGGGGCCTACGAGCAGTACTTC.

V is TRBV18 and J is TRBJ1-2; a possible D gene is TRBD1 (5 bases). Trimming removed 4 bases at V and 7 bases at J, with 16 bases between. Germline-derived CDR1 and CDR2 are KGHSH and LQKENI. The CDR3 is 14 residues long. Here the CDR3 reads CASSRGDLDVGYTF. In DNA, the CDR3 is TGTGCCAGCTCACGGGGGGACTTAGATGTTGGCTACACCTTC.